This entry lists 29 T cell receptor beta chains sequenced from one sample in a study of blood T cell repertoires in COVID-19. TCRdb's table, derived via immunoSEQ multiplex PCR, lists solely in-frame clones and lacks some. The table has about 170,000 clones, roughly 79% seen once. Input material: peripheral blood. All receptors come from a woman older than 75 with acute or convalescent COVID-19.

Written as DNA, the CDR3 is TGTGCCAGCAGGCGCGCGAACACCGGGGAGCTGTTTTTT. Its protein product is CASRRANTGELFF. The chain links TRBV14 to TRBJ2-2, with D uncertain. Trimming took off 6 bases at V and 0 bases at J, with 5 bases between the two ends. The CDR3 runs 13 residues. Germline CDR1 and CDR2: SGHDN and FVKESK.

CDR3 DNA sequence: TGTGCCAGCGCGTCCAACCGGGAGGCCCAGTACTTC. This encodes CASASNREAQYF. V gene TRBV7-6 combines with J gene TRBJ2-5; 7 nucleotides align to TRBD2. The germline gives CDR1 SGHVS, CDR2 FNYEAQ. The CDR3 is made up of 12 amino acids. After removal of 8 bases from V and 9 bases from J, the junction contained 9 bases not matched to a gene. Filled out from reference TRBV7-6 and TRBJ2-5, the complete variable domain reads GAGVSQSPRYKVTKRGQDVALRCDPISGHVSLYWYRQALGQGPEFLTYFNYEAQQDKSGLPNDRFSAERPEGSISTLTIQRTEQRDSAMYRCASASNREAQYFGPGTRLLVL.

This chain joins TRBV5-6 and TRBJ1-2, with D tentatively TRBD1 (5 bases). The V gene's germline CDR1 is SGHDT and CDR2 YYEEEE. This CDR3 is built from 15 residues. V dropped 0 bases and J dropped 4 bases, with 13 bases sitting between them. CDR3 sequence: CASSLGGGRPYGYTF. The DNA of the CDR3 is TGTGCCAGCAGCTTGGGCGGGGGACGACCCTATGGCTACACCTTC.

This clone has just a few counts. This chain uses TRBV29-1 with TRBJ2-5, with 12 bases matching TRBD1. The V segment lost 6 bases and the J segment 3 bases; nucleotides outside the gene matches: 5. The germline V gene has CDR1 SQVTM and CDR2 ANQGSEA. The length of the CDR3 is 14 residues. DNA for the CDR3: TGCAGCGTCGTGGGACAGGGGGCTGAAGAGACCCAGTACTTC. It translates to CSVVGQGAEETQYF.

This chain connects TRBV7-2 to TRBJ2-1; D possibly corresponds to TRBD1 (6 bases). Trimming took 1 base from V and 5 from J, leaving 9 bases between them. This CDR3 is built from 14 residues. Germline CDR1 SGHTA, CDR2 FQGNSA. The CDR3 region is CASSLGTVNNEQFF. The CDR3 DNA sequence: TGTGCCAGCAGCTTAGGGACAGTTAACAATGAGCAGTTCTTC.

This clone was found a few times. The V call is TRBV27, the J call TRBJ1-1; the D gene is possibly TRBD1 (6 bases). V lost 5 bases and J lost 7, with 20 bases in between. Looked up from germline, CDR1 is MNHEY and CDR2 is SMNVEV (reference sequence). This CDR3 has 15 residues. CDR3 protein: CASSPETGPLNEAFF. The CDR3, as DNA: TGTGCCAGCAGTCCCGAGACAGGACCCCTAAATGAAGCTTTCTTT.

The chain employs TRBV5-1 and TRBJ1-6; TRBD1 agrees at 9 bases. The germline V gene has CDR1 SGHRS and CDR2 YFSETQ. Trimming at V came to 5 bases and at J to 8 bases, leaving 2 bases not matched to a gene. This CDR3 comprises 13 residues. CDR3 protein: CASRWTGDSPLHF. The CDR3, as DNA: TGCGCCAGCAGATGGACAGGGGATTCACCCCTCCACTTT.

The chain carries TRBV24-1 and TRBJ2-1, with TRBD1 identical over 12 bases. The length of the CDR3 is 14 residues. V trimming: 8 bases; J trimming: 8 bases; junction bases outside the gene matches: 6. Per the germline V gene, CDR1 is KGHDR and CDR2 is SFDVKD. CDR3 loop: CATMGTGGLDEQFF. The CDR3 DNA follows: TGTGCCACCATGGGGACAGGGGGCCTAGATGAGCAGTTCTTC.

The J gene is TRBJ2-2, the V gene TRBV11-2; TRBD1 matches at 11 bases. Unmatched junction bases numbered 6, after V lost 5 bases and J lost 4 bases. The CDR3 totals 16 residues. Germline V gene lookup returns CDR1 SGHAT and CDR2 FQNNGV. This CDR3 reads CASSRRTGGGTGELFF. CDR3 bases: TGTGCCAGCAGCCGACGGACAGGGGGCGGCACCGGGGAGCTGTTTTTT.

Comment on this clone: Other DNA sequences in this sample translate to the same CDR3. This chain joins TRBV18 and TRBJ1-3; 8 bases match TRBD1. The J segment lost 3 bases and the V segment lost 3 bases, leaving 4 bases of the junction unmatched. Germline V gene lookup returns CDR1 KGHSH and CDR2 LQKENI. This CDR3 region has 15 residues. CDR3 protein: CASSPTGAGGNTIYF. In DNA form, the CDR3 reads TGTGCCAGCTCACCGACAGGGGCGGGTGGAAACACCATATATTTT.

The rearrangement uses TRBV3-1 (or the pseudogene TRBV3-2) and TRBJ1-2, with 7 bases lining up with TRBD1. The length of the CDR3 is 18 residues. The germline V gene encodes CDR1 LGHDT and CDR2 YNNKEL (reference sequence). The V gene end was trimmed by 4 bases and the J gene end by 8 bases; junction bases not matched to a gene: 22. The CDR3 loop is CASSPRQGDLFLRRGYTF. The CDR3 DNA sequence: TGTGCCAGCAGCCCGCGACAGGGAGACTTGTTCTTAAGGAGAGGCTACACCTTC.

The chain is built from TRBV29-1 and TRBJ2-7, with 11 nucleotides matching TRBD2. Germline loops: CDR1 SQVTM, CDR2 ANQGSEA. V gave up 3 bases and J gave up 2 bases; unmatched junction bases: 3. The CDR3 sequence is 14 residues long. CDR3 loop: CSVEGTSGPYEQYF. The CDR3 coding sequence is TGCAGCGTTGAGGGGACTAGCGGACCCTACGAGCAGTACTTC.

This CDR3 reads CASSYLDRGRYEQYF. The CDR3 nucleotides are TGTGCCAGCAGCTACCTTGACAGGGGAAGGTACGAGCAGTACTTC. The chain joins TRBV7-9 to TRBJ2-7; 8 nucleotides line up with TRBD1. Germline V gene lookup returns CDR1 SEHNR and CDR2 FQNEAQ (reference sequence). V trimming: 4 bases; J trimming: 4 bases; junction bases outside the gene matches: 9. This CDR3 is 15 amino acids long.

The chain links TRBV19 to TRBJ1-2; 10 bases are a match to TRBD1. Germline trimming cut 5 bases from V and 7 bases from J; bases unmatched to any gene: 7. The CDR3 sequence is 14 residues long. Germline CDR1 LNHDA, CDR2 SQIVND (reference sequence). CDR3 coding DNA: TGTGCCAGTAGTGTGGACAGGGGGAAGGGTGGCTACACCTTC. Amino acids: CASSVDRGKGGYTF.

This clone was recorded only once. The V gene is TRBV16, the J gene TRBJ1-1; D ambiguous. The ends were cut back, 0 bases at V and 5 bases at J, with 4 bases in the middle. This CDR3 is built from 12 residues. Germline V CDR1 and CDR2: KGHSY, FQNENV. Here the CDR3 reads CASSQSLTEAFF. In DNA, the CDR3 is TGTGCCAGCAGCCAATCTCTAACTGAAGCTTTCTTT.

The rearrangement joins TRBV5-4 to TRBJ1-2, with 7 bases that match TRBD1. Germline CDR1 and CDR2: SGHNT and YYREEE (reference sequence). V was pared by 4 bases and J by 0 bases, with 9 bases of the junction left unmatched. This CDR3 contains 16 residues. Here the CDR3 reads CASSPMGQSPNYGYTF. CDR3 nucleotide sequence: TGTGCCAGCAGCCCGATGGGACAGTCGCCTAACTATGGCTACACCTTC. Filled out from reference TRBV5-4 and TRBJ1-2, the complete variable domain reads ETGVTQSPTHLIKTRGQQVTLRCSSQSGHNTVSWYQQALGQGPQFIFQYYREEENGRGNFPPRFSGLQFPNYSSELNVNALELDDSALYLCASSPMGQSPNYGYTFGSGTRLTVV.

The genes are TRBV5-1 and TRBJ2-3, with 7 bases matching TRBD1. After removal of 4 bases from V and 13 bases from J, the junction contained 15 bases not matched to a gene. In germline, CDR1 is SGHRS, CDR2 YFSETQ. The CDR3 is 14 amino acids. The CDR3, as DNA: TGCGCCAGCAGCCTGCAGGGGGACAAAACTGGCAAGTATTTT. Residues: CASSLQGDKTGKYF.

The rearrangement uses TRBV6-5 and TRBJ2-7, with TRBD1 as a possible D gene (5 bases). Trimming left V 0 bases short and J 1 base short, with 7 bases between. CDR1 is MNHEY, CDR2 SVGAGI, per germline. CDR3 length: 14 amino acids. This CDR3 is CASSYSAGSYEQYF. CDR3 nucleotide sequence: TGTGCCAGCAGTTACTCGGCAGGGTCCTACGAGCAGTACTTC.

This chain uses TRBV4-1 with TRBJ2-3, with TRBD1 matching 7 bases. CDR1 is MGHRA, CDR2 YSYEKL, per germline. The CDR3 consists of 16 residues. V lost 0 bases and J lost 4; bases outside the gene matches: 7. CDR3 in amino acids: CASSQERRQGPDTQYF. The CDR3 DNA follows: TGCGCCAGCAGCCAAGAAAGGAGACAGGGCCCAGATACGCAGTATTTT.

V is TRBV5-8 and J is TRBJ2-4, with 7 positions matching TRBD1. This CDR3 contains 15 residues. Germline CDR1 is SGHTS and CDR2 is YDEGEE. Trimming cost V 5 bases and J 3 bases; bases outside gene matches: 8. CDR3 region: CASRKTGYDKNIQYF. CDR3 nucleotide sequence: TGTGCCAGCAGGAAGACAGGGTACGACAAAAACATTCAGTACTTC.

The rearrangement uses TRBV18 and TRBJ2-3; D not resolved. The germline V and J ends were trimmed by 1 base and 6 bases, with 14 bases remaining between them. CDR3 length equals 15 residues. Germline-derived CDR1 and CDR2 are KGHSH and LQKENI. CDR3: CASSPLASTRDTQYF. The CDR3 region has the DNA TGTGCCAGCTCACCACTGGCTAGTACGAGGGATACGCAGTATTTT.

The chain employs TRBV11-2 and TRBJ2-7, with 9 bases that match TRBD1. Trimming cost V 7 bases and J 1 base; bases outside gene matches: 2. Germline V lookup: CDR1 SGHAT, CDR2 FQNNGV. This CDR3 has 13 residues. CDR3 region: CASTGTGSYEQYF. The CDR3 bases are TGTGCCAGCACAGGGACAGGGTCCTACGAGCAGTACTTC.

This chain joins TRBV3-1 (or the pseudogene TRBV3-2) and TRBJ1-1; 7 positions match TRBD1. The CDR3 totals 14 residues. Germline-derived CDR1 and CDR2 are LGHDT and YNNKEL (reference sequence). With 4 bases clipped from V and 11 bases from J, the junction kept 13 bases outside the gene matches. The CDR3 DNA follows: TGTGCCAGCAGCCCCCGGGGACAGCCCGGCCGCGCTTTCTTT. This codes for CASSPRGQPGRAFF.

The chain uses TRBV7-9 and TRBJ1-2; possible D gene TRBD1, 6 bases. The CDR3 length is 16 residues. Germline CDR1 reads SEHNR; CDR2 reads FQNEAQ (reference sequence). The germline V and J ends were trimmed by 6 bases and 3 bases, with 20 bases remaining between them. DNA of the CDR3: TGTGCCAGCAGTTTCACCCGAGGGGGATATTACTATGGCTACACCTTC. Translated: CASSFTRGGYYYGYTF.

J is TRBJ2-7 and V is TRBV2; 7 positions agree with TRBD1. Germline-derived CDR1 and CDR2 are SNHLY and FYNNEI. Germline trimming cut 4 bases from V and 3 bases from J; bases unmatched to any gene: 12. This CDR3 comprises 16 residues. This chain's CDR3 is CASSVPAGTVSYEQYF. CDR3 coding DNA: TGTGCCAGCAGTGTTCCTGCCGGGACAGTGAGCTACGAGCAGTACTTC.

The CDR3 reads CASSLSGGQGGPGIQYF. Written as DNA, the CDR3 is TGTGCCAGCAGTTTATCGGGGGGACAGGGCGGCCCGGGCATTCAGTACTTC. The rearrangement uses TRBV27 and TRBJ2-4; 9 bases align to TRBD1. CDR1 MNHEY and CDR2 SMNVEV come from the germline V gene (reference sequence). The CDR3 is made up of 17 amino acids. The V and J ends lost 0 bases and 9 bases, in that order; junction bases with no gene match: 12.

This chain connects TRBV19 to TRBJ1-6; 7 bases agree with TRBD1. The CDR3 runs 14 residues. Germline V gene data show CDR1 as LNHDA and CDR2 as SQIVND (reference sequence). J was trimmed by 11 bases and V by 5 bases; bases with no gene match: 9. CDR3 residues: CASSLQDRRTPLHF. For the CDR3, the DNA is TGTGCCAGTAGTCTCCAGGACAGGAGGACACCCCTCCACTTT.

The CDR3 coding sequence is TGTGCCAGCAGCTTAAGTCCGACAGGGGCGATTTACGAGCAGTACTTC. It specifies CASSLSPTGAIYEQYF. The rearrangement joins TRBV11-1 to TRBJ2-7; 8 bases line up with TRBD1. Trimming at V came to 2 bases and at J to 4 bases, leaving 10 bases not matched to a gene. Germline CDR1 SGHAT, CDR2 FQDESV (reference sequence). The CDR3 runs to 16 residues.

J is TRBJ2-1 and V is TRBV2; TRBD2 matches 12 bases. Unmatched junction bases numbered 6, after V lost 5 bases and J lost 4 bases. Germline values: CDR1 SNHLY, CDR2 FYNNEI. This CDR3 contains 16 residues. CDR3 nucleotide sequence: TGTGCCAGCAGTTCGACTAGCGGGAGTAGTTACAATGAGCAGTTCTTC. Its protein product is CASSSTSGSSYNEQFF.